Each of the 14 T cell receptor beta chains below was sequenced from the same sample in a study of blood T cell repertoires in COVID-19. Clones were sequenced by immunoSEQ multiplex PCR, and TCRdb holds only the in-frame ones, with some missing. The repertoire holds around 130,000 clones, with roughly four fifths as singletons. The source material was PBMCs or T cells enriched from blood (not recorded which). The receptor set was obtained from a man under 40 who had recovered from COVID-19.

The V and J genes are TRBV7-8 and TRBJ2-3, with D possibly matching TRBD1 (6 bases). CDR1 is SGHVS and CDR2 is FQNEAQ in the germline V gene. The ends were cut back, 5 bases at V and 2 bases at J, with 23 bases in the middle. There are 18 residues in the CDR3. The DNA for the CDR3 is TGTGCCAGCAGCACGCCGGGGACAACGTTCCGCCCCACAGATACGCAGTATTTT. It translates to CASSTPGTTFRPTDTQYF. Variable domain in full (rest from reference TRBV7-8 and TRBJ2-3): GAGVSQSPRYKVAKRGQDVALRCDPISGHVSLFWYQQALGQGPEFLTYFQNEAQLDKSGLPSDRFFAERPEGSVSTLKIQRTQQEDSAVYLCASSTPGTTFRPTDTQYFGPGTRLTVL.

The V call is TRBV19, the J call TRBJ2-3, with 9 positions matching TRBD2. Trimming removed 4 bases from V and 3 bases from J; junction bases left unmatched: 14. Germline values: CDR1 LNHDA, CDR2 SQIVND (reference sequence). The CDR3 extends over 18 amino acids. CDR3 sequence reads: CASSRTAGGPLSTDTQYF. CDR3 sequence (DNA): TGTGCCAGTAGTAGGACGGCGGGGGGGCCGCTGAGTACAGATACGCAGTATTTT. Complete variable domain (other parts from reference TRBV19 and TRBJ2-3): DGGITQSPKYLFRKEGQNVTLSCEQNLNHDAMYWYRQDPGQGLRLIYYSQIVNDFQKGDIAEGYSVSREKKESFPLTVTSAQKNPTAFYLCASSRTAGGPLSTDTQYFGPGTRLTVL.

In this sample, this clone turned up once. The chain carries TRBV5-4 and TRBJ2-2, with D possibly TRBD1 on 6 matching bases. Germline assignment: CDR1 SGHNT and CDR2 YYREEE (reference sequence). The V end lost 4 bases, the J end lost 3 bases, and 16 bases lay between the germline ends. The CDR3 has 16 amino acids. In nucleotides, the CDR3 is TGTGCCAGCAGCGGGGGACACGGGCGAGACACCGGGGAGCTGTTTTTT. Translated, it gives CASSGGHGRDTGELFF.

The chain has TRBV10-2 and TRBJ2-2; 8 bases line up with TRBD1. The CDR3 sequence is 16 residues long. Germline loops: CDR1 WSHSY, CDR2 SAAADI. V shed 6 bases, J shed 5 bases, and the junction held 11 bases outside the gene matches. CDR3 nucleotide sequence: TGCGCCAGCAGATATCCAGGACAGGGAAAAACCGGGGAGCTGTTTTTT. This gives the protein CASRYPGQGKTGELFF.

A note on this clone: The sample carries other DNA sequences with the same CDR3. The V gene is TRBV6-5, the J gene TRBJ2-3, with 9 bases aligning to TRBD1. The CDR3 contains 15 residues. Germline values: CDR1 MNHEY, CDR2 SVGAGI. V lost 2 bases to trimming and J lost 1 base; unmatched junction nucleotides: 1. The CDR3 reads CASSYRQGGTDTQYF. The CDR3 bases are TGTGCCAGCAGTTACCGACAGGGGGGCACAGATACGCAGTATTTT.

This chain joins TRBV6-5 and TRBJ1-1, with D possibly TRBD1 on 6 matching bases. Trimming removed 6 bases from V and 7 bases from J, with 18 bases in between. This CDR3 is 14 amino acids long. Germline CDR1 and CDR2: MNHEY and SVGAGI. This CDR3 is CASRPRQENDEAFF. In nucleotides, the CDR3 is TGTGCCAGCAGGCCGAGACAGGAGAACGATGAAGCTTTCTTT.

DNA of the CDR3: TGCGCCAGCAGCTCCGGTTTACCCTCCTACTACAATGAGCAGTTCTTC. It translates to CASSSGLPSYYNEQFF. The chain joins TRBV5-1 to TRBJ2-1; no clear D. The CDR3 sequence is 16 residues long. Trimming shortened V by 3 bases and J by 3 bases, and 16 bases separated the two germline ends. Germline values: CDR1 SGHRS, CDR2 YFSETQ.

V gene TRBV6-5 combines with J gene TRBJ2-7; 8 nucleotides match TRBD2. The length of the CDR3 is 13 residues. V gave up 7 bases and J gave up 2 bases; unmatched junction bases: 4. Germline values: CDR1 MNHEY, CDR2 SVGAGI. The CDR3: CASTGGLPYEQYF. The CDR3 nucleotides are TGTGCCAGCACGGGGGGGCTGCCCTACGAGCAGTACTTC.

This chain uses TRBV7-8 with TRBJ1-5; D ambiguous. This CDR3 comprises 14 residues. V lost 2 bases and J lost 2, with 7 bases in between. CDR1 is SGHVS, CDR2 FQNEAQ, per germline. DNA for the CDR3: TGTGCCAGCAGCTTAAAACTCGGCAATCAGCCCCAGCATTTT. Its translation: CASSLKLGNQPQHF.

The V gene is TRBV13, the J gene TRBJ2-3; the match to TRBD1 covers 9 bases. Germline assignment: CDR1 PRHDT and CDR2 FYEKMQ (reference sequence). V was clipped by 5 bases and J by 4 bases; unmatched bases: 10. The CDR3 sequence is 16 residues long. In DNA form, the CDR3 reads TGTGCCAGCAGCCTGTCCGGGACAGGGTTCGCAGATACGCAGTATTTT. Its protein is CASSLSGTGFADTQYF.

J is TRBJ2-7 and V is TRBV6-1, with 9 positions matching TRBD1. V lost 0 bases, J lost 4 bases, and 4 bases stayed unmatched. CDR1 and CDR2 from the germline V gene are MNHNS and SASEGT. The CDR3 contains 15 residues. In DNA, the CDR3 is TGTGCCAGCAGTGAAGCTACCGGACAGGGGTACGAGCAGTACGTC. The encoded protein is CASSEATGQGYEQYV.

This chain links TRBV6-5 with TRBJ2-5; TRBD1 might be the D (6 bases). This CDR3 is built from 15 residues. Trimming cost V 2 bases and J 2 bases, with 12 bases left between them. Germline V gives CDR1 MNHEY, CDR2 SVGAGI. The CDR3 coding sequence is TGTGCCAGCAGTTACATGGGGGCTGGTCAAGAGACCCAGTACTTC. Translation gives CASSYMGAGQETQYF.

V usage is TRBV2 and J usage is TRBJ1-6; D not certain. V lost 3 bases to trimming and J lost 7 bases, with 10 bases between them. Germline V gene data show CDR1 as SNHLY and CDR2 as FYNNEI. The CDR3 runs 14 residues. The CDR3 coding sequence is TGTGCCAGCAGTGAGAGCTTGAGGAATTCACCCCTCCACTTT. This sequence encodes CASSESLRNSPLHF. The variable domain in full, with the rest retrieved from reference TRBV2 and TRBJ1-6, is EPEVTQTPSHQVTQMGQEVILRCVPISNHLYFYWYRQILGQKVEFLVSFYNNEISEKSEIFDDQFSVERPDGSNFTLKIRSTKLEDSAMYFCASSESLRNSPLHFGNGTRLTVT.

This clone was counted a few times. The chain couples TRBV18 to TRBJ2-7; 14 nucleotides agree with TRBD2. The J segment lost 3 bases and the V segment lost 3 bases, leaving 10 bases of the junction unmatched. CDR1 and CDR2 from the germline V gene are KGHSH and LQKENI. There are 18 residues in the CDR3. DNA for the CDR3: TGTGCCAGCTCACCCGGCGGGACTAGCGGGAGCATTCTCTACGAGCAGTACTTC. Translation: CASSPGGTSGSILYEQYF.